This TCR beta chain is from a study of CD8 T cells in ankylosing spondylitis. Via MiXCR, TCRdb re-called the 5' RACE reads, giving one row per CDR3 protein. The sample gives roughly 160,000 distinct CDR3 sequences, approximately 9.9% of which show up once; around 15% is in the top ten. Only a few counts were recorded for this clonotype. The ends lost 3 bases at V and 0 bases at J; junction bases unmatched: 3. Germline CDR1 and CDR2: LGHNA and YSLEER. The CDR3 is made up of 15 amino acids. This sequence originates from a female donor with ankylosing spondylitis or in good health (not recorded which). Sequencing input: blood, either unsorted or a sorted T cell fraction (not recorded which). The V and J genes are TRBV4-3 and TRBJ2-7, with 9 nucleotides matching TRBD2. The CDR3 region has the DNA TGCGCCAGCAGCCAGGGGACTAGCAGCTCCTACGAGCAGTACTTC. This gives the protein CASSQGTSSSYEQYF.